This paragraph reports one T cell receptor (beta chain). Its antigen is unidentified. The source of the sample is a study of cytomegalovirus exposure and HLA in healthy donors. Study overall: An earlier analysis found fewer than 140 million unique TCR beta sequences from 200 million or so T cells. Overall study findings and caveats: A likely sequencing artifact accounted for one observed cluster of highly shared sequence variants. CMV serostatus was the sole immune exposure data available.

The primer mix had 60 Vbeta and 13 Jbeta primers. Generated by immunoSEQ multiplex PCR, the TCRdb table keeps only in-frame clones and is missing some. There are about 150,000 clones in the sample; about 83% occur only once, and 4% lies in the top ten. The CDR3 totals 13 residues. J lost 4 bases, V lost 6 bases, and 5 bases had no gene match. Germline V gene data show CDR1 as MNHEY and CDR2 as SMNVEV (reference sequence). The chain links TRBV27 to TRBJ1-2; 7 nucleotides line up with TRBD1. The sequence was obtained from a middle-aged woman in good health and CMV-seronegative. Source material: PBMCs. This CDR3 reads CASSEGALYGYTF. The CDR3 DNA follows: TGTGCCAGCAGCGAGGGGGCCCTCTATGGCTACACCTTC.